The T cell receptor beta chain under discussion was sequenced for a study of T cell responses to AZD1222 COVID-19 vaccine. Study at large: Some second doses came at about 4 weeks and others at about 12 weeks; these were pooled.

Study observations and caveats: Clonal diversity was possibly underestimated; the donors were predominantly white British and more often female.

V was cut by 11 bases and J by 4 bases, with 8 bases left in between. CDR1 is MNHEY, CDR2 SMNVEV, per germline (reference sequence). The CDR3 length is 10 residues. Turning to this clone: The antigen is unknown.

Profiling relied on immunoSEQ multiplex PCR, and the TCRdb table lists in-frame clones only, not all of them. The table shows around 110,000 clones, with about 92% occurring only once. The sequence was obtained from an adult in good health. The sequences come from peripheral blood, collected on day 0 of AZD1222 vaccination. The chain carries TRBV27 and TRBJ2-5; D ambiguous. CDR3 sequence reads: CASPRETQYF. Written as DNA, the CDR3 is TGTGCCTCCCCTCGAGAGACCCAGTACTTC.